This record covers a single T cell receptor (beta chain). No antigen is known for it. Treatment in this sample: about 20 received Ad26.COV2.S at low or high dose, single or two shots; 5 received placebo; per-sample allocation not given. Sample collection was performed on day 63 after the first vaccine or placebo injection. This sample was taken from a study of Ad26.COV2.S vaccination and SARS-CoV-2 variants. Whole-study context: It was the COV1001 Ad26.COV2.S trial arm that included the donor. Donor got 5x10^10 or 1x10^11 viral particles of Ad26.COV2.S.

Germline trimming cut 4 bases from V and 3 bases from J; bases unmatched to any gene: 2. This CDR3 is 14 amino acids long. Germline assignment: CDR1 MNHEY and CDR2 SVGAGI. Using immunoSEQ multiplex PCR, the repertoire was profiled, and TCRdb retains in-frame clones only, with some absent. The top ten clones hold around 2.5% of a sample with about 450,000 clones, 89% of them seen once. Study observations and caveats: The analyses of TCR breadth and depth may have understated the size of total T cell responses. Non-spike TCR breadth did not differ much between vaccine and placebo recipients.

The V and J genes are TRBV6-5 and TRBJ2-3; 9 nucleotides agree with TRBD2. The receptor's source is a person between 18 and 60 years old who received the Ad26.COV2.S COVID-19 vaccine or a placebo. The specimen comprised peripheral blood, sampled in a trial of Ad26.COV2.S vaccine versus placebo. The CDR3 loop is CASSLAGATDTQYF. CDR3 bases: TGTGCCAGCAGTTTAGCGGGGGCGACAGATACGCAGTATTTT.